This T cell receptor (beta chain) was documented in a study of blood T cells in healthy people across ages. Study in general: Template switching picked up about one barcoded beta molecule for each two T cells.

With a J-beta primer mix and a sample-barcoded 5' primer, a second PCR ran about 6 to 11 cycles. A 12-random-nucleotide template-switch adaptor tagged each cDNA molecule. TCRdb itself ran the 5' RACE reads through MiXCR, one entry per CDR3 protein. The sample carries around 990,000 distinct CDR3 sequences, under 40% recorded once. The CDR3 contains 12 residues. The germline CDR1 and CDR2 sequences are DFQATT and SNEGSKA (reference sequence). Isolated PBMCs totaled at least 6 million in each sample. Extraction of total RNA produced a minimum of 6 micrograms from each sample. Sequencing used blood. This chain links TRBV20-1 with TRBJ2-7; 8 bases match TRBD2. The DNA end favors TRBJ2-4, so the J call may be wrong. The receptor's source is a young man in good health. CDR3 sequence (DNA): TGCAGTGCTAGTCCGGGAGGGGACATTCAGTACTTC. It encodes CSASPGGDIQYF.